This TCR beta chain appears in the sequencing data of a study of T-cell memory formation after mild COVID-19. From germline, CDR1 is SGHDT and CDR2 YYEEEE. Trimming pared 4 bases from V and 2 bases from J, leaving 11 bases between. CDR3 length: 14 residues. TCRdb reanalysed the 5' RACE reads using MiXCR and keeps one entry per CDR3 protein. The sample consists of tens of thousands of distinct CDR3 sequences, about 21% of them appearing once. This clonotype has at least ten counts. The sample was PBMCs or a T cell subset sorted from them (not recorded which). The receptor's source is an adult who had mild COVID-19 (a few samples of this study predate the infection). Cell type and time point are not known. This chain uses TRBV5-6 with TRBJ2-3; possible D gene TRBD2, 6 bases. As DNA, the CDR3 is TGTGCCAGCAGCCGCGGGGTTCTCACAGATACGCAGTATTTT. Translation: CASSRGVLTDTQYF.